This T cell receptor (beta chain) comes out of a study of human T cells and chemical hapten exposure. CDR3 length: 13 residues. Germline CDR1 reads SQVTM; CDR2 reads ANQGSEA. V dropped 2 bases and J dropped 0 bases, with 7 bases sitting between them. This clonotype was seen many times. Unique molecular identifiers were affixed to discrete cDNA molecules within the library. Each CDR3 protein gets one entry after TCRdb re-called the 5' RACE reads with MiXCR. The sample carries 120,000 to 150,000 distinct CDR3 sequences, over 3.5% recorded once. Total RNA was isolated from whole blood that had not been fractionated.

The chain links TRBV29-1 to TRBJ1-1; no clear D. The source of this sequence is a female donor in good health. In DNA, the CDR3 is TGCAGCGTTGAATTCCAGTTGAACACTGAAGCTTTCTTT. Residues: CSVEFQLNTEAFF.